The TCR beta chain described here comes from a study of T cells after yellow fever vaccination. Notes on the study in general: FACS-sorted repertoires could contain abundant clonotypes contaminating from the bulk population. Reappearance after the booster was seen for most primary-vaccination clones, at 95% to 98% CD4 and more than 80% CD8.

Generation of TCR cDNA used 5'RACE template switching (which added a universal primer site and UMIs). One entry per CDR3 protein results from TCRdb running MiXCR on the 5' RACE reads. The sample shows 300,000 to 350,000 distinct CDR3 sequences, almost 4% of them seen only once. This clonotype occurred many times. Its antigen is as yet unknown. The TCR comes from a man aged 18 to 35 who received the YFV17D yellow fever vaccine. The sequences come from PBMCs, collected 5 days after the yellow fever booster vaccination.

CDR3 coding DNA: TGCGCCAGCAGCCAACCGGGACAGGCCTACGAGCAGTACTTC. Protein: CASSQPGQAYEQYF. The chain uses TRBV4-1 and TRBJ2-7, with 8 bases lining up with TRBD1. The V and J ends lost 2 bases and 2 bases, in that order; junction bases with no gene match: 2. The CDR3 length is 14 residues. Germline V gives CDR1 MGHRA, CDR2 YSYEKL.